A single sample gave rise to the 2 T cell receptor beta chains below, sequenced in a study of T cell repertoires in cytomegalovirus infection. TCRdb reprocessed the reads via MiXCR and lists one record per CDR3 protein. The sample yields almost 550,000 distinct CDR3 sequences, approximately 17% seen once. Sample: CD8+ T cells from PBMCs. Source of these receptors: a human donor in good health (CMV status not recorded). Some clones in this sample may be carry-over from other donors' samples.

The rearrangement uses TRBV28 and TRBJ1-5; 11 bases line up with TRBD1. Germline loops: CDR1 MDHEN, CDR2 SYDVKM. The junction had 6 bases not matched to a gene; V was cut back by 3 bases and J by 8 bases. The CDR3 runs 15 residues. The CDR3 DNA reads TGTGCCAGCAGTTTTTGGACAGGGGGCGTTAAGCCCCAGCATTTT. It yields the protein CASSFWTGGVKPQHF.

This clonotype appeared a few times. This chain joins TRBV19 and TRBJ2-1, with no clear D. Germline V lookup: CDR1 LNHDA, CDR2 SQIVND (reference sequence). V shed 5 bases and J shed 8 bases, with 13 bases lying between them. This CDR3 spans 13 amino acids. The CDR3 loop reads CASSPRPLHEQFF. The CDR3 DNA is TGTGCCAGTAGTCCGAGGCCCCTGCATGAGCAGTTCTTC. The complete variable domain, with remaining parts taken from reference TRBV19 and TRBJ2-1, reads DGGITQSPKYLFRKEGQNVTLSCEQNLNHDAMYWYRQDPGQGLRLIYYSQIVNDFQKGDIAEGYSVSREKKESFPLTVTSAQKNPTAFYLCASSPRPLHEQFFGPGTRLTVL.